This entry lists 21 T cell receptor beta chains sequenced from one sample in a study of response to subunit inactivated influenza vaccine. One entry per CDR3 protein, called by TCRdb with MiXCR from the RT-PCR reads. The sample has roughly 500,000 distinct CDR3 sequences; about 15% are singletons. The sample in question was CD4+ T cells sorted from PBMCs, obtained roughly 24 months after vaccination. All receptors come from a man in his fifties or sixties who received an inactivated influenza vaccine.

The chain employs TRBV6-1 and TRBJ2-7; D not certain. With 3 bases removed from V and 2 bases from J, the gap between germline ends came to 5 bases. The CDR3 contains 12 residues. Germline V lookup: CDR1 MNHNS, CDR2 SASEGT. This CDR3 reads CASSEETYEQYF. The CDR3 coding sequence is TGTGCCAGCAGTGAGGAGACCTACGAGCAGTACTTC.

This rearrangement joins TRBV20-1 to TRBJ1-2, with D possibly being TRBD1 (6 bases). V lost 3 bases and J lost 3, with 20 bases in between. This CDR3 comprises 16 residues. The germline V gene has CDR1 DFQATT and CDR2 SNEGSKA (reference sequence). CDR3 nucleotides: TGCAGTGCTAGCGCTATCCAGGGGAATACGGACTATGGCTACACCTTC. Its translation: CSASAIQGNTDYGYTF.

This clonotype has ten or more counts. This chain connects TRBV6-5 to TRBJ1-1; D is undetermined. Deletions cut 0 bases from V and 1 base from J, with 9 bases between. The CDR3 loop spans 15 amino acids. CDR1 MNHEY and CDR2 SVGAGI come from the germline V gene. The CDR3 is CASSYSSASNTEAFF. The CDR3 DNA is TGTGCCAGCAGTTACTCTTCGGCCTCGAACACTGAAGCTTTCTTT.

J is TRBJ1-6 and V is TRBV4-1; a possible D gene is TRBD1 (6 bases). V was pared by 1 base and J by 10 bases, with 14 bases between. CDR1 is MGHRA, CDR2 YSYEKL, per germline. The CDR3 totals 15 residues. The DNA of the CDR3 is TGCGCCAGCAGCCAAGCTCCACAGGGTGGGTCACCCCTCCACTTT. Its translation: CASSQAPQGGSPLHF.

The rearrangement joins TRBV2 to TRBJ2-7; weak D call: TRBD2 (7 bases). Trimming shortened V by 7 bases and J by 5 bases, and 18 bases separated the two germline ends. CDR1 is SNHLY, CDR2 FYNNEI, per germline. The CDR3 runs to 14 residues. The CDR3 spells CASTRPRGAHEQYF. CDR3 in DNA: TGTGCCAGCACTCGCCCACGGGGGGCCCACGAGCAGTACTTC.

This clonotype has just a few counts. The V call is TRBV28, the J call TRBJ2-3; no clear D gene. This CDR3 comprises 15 residues. Germline CDR1 and CDR2: MDHEN and SYDVKM. Deletions cut 6 bases from V and 1 base from J, with 14 bases between. This chain's CDR3 is CASRPRWTGTDTQYF. CDR3 DNA sequence: TGTGCCAGCAGACCCCGATGGACGGGCACAGATACGCAGTATTTT.

J is TRBJ2-1 and V is TRBV7-9; 7 bases map to TRBD1. J lost 6 bases, V lost 1 base, and 6 bases had no gene match. Germline V lookup: CDR1 SEHNR, CDR2 FQNEAQ (reference sequence). The CDR3 is 15 residues long. DNA for the CDR3: TGTGCCAGCAGCTTAGGCCGACAGGGAATCAATGAGCAGTTCTTC. Encoded protein: CASSLGRQGINEQFF.

This clonotype was recorded a few times. The chain combines TRBV19 with TRBJ1-1; tentatively, D is TRBD1 (6 bases). CDR1 and CDR2 from the germline V gene are LNHDA and SQIVND (reference sequence). V lost 6 bases and J 4 bases, leaving 18 bases between the germline ends. This CDR3 has 15 amino acids. CDR3 amino acids: CASRAGQARGTEAFF. The CDR3 DNA sequence: TGTGCCAGTAGGGCCGGGCAGGCCAGGGGCACTGAAGCTTTCTTT.

This rearrangement joins TRBV10-3 to TRBJ2-3; the D is unclear. Germline V gives CDR1 ENHRY, CDR2 SYGVKD. The CDR3 sequence is 12 residues long. The V gene lost 0 bases and the J gene lost 7 bases, with 5 bases spanning the gap. The chain's CDR3 is CAISESRHTQYF. CDR3 coding DNA: TGTGCCATCAGTGAGTCTCGACATACGCAGTATTTT.

The chain joins TRBV5-6 to TRBJ1-2, with D perhaps matching TRBD1 (6 bases). The germline CDR1 and CDR2 sequences are SGHDT and YYEEEE. Trimming shortened V by 4 bases and J by 10 bases, and 14 bases separated the two germline ends. The CDR3 is 12 residues long. The CDR3, as DNA: TGTGCCAGCAGCGGTACAGGGCTGGACTACACCTTC. Residues: CASSGTGLDYTF.

The chain has TRBV20-1 and TRBJ2-5; D call uncertain. The CDR3 loop spans 12 amino acids. V was trimmed by 5 bases and J by 1 base, leaving 8 bases between them. Germline loops: CDR1 DFQATT, CDR2 SNEGSKA (reference sequence). In nucleotides, the CDR3 is TGCAGTGCTCAGGAGTTCCAAGAGACCCAGTACTTC. It is translated as CSAQEFQETQYF.

V is TRBV29-1 and J is TRBJ1-4; the match to TRBD1 covers 10 bases. The CDR3 loop spans 13 amino acids. The ends lost 8 bases at V and 6 bases at J; junction bases unmatched: 6. CDR1 and CDR2 (germline): SQVTM, ANQGSEA. CDR3 sequence reads: CSIRTGGDEKLFF. The CDR3 nucleotides read TGCAGCATCCGGACAGGGGGGGATGAAAAACTGTTTTTT.

In its sample, this clonotype was seen a few times. The J gene is TRBJ1-1, the V gene TRBV6-2 or TRBV6-3; weak D call: TRBD1 (6 bases). V shed 6 bases and J shed 5 bases, with 16 bases lying between them. CDR1 and CDR2 (germline): MNHEY, SVGEGT. The CDR3 covers 14 residues. The CDR3 here is CASSGVWGRTEAFF. The CDR3 DNA follows: TGTGCCAGCAGCGGGGTGTGGGGGCGGACTGAAGCTTTCTTT.

This clonotype was counted only a few times. J is TRBJ2-3 and V is TRBV4-3; tentative D call: TRBD2 (5 bases). Germline V gene data show CDR1 as LGHNA and CDR2 as YSLEER. The V gene lost 9 bases and the J gene lost 1 base, with 11 bases spanning the gap. This CDR3 region has 13 residues. The CDR3 protein is CARLVIGTDTQYF. The CDR3 DNA reads as TGCGCCAGACTAGTGATCGGCACAGATACGCAGTATTTT.

This clonotype has only one observation. The CDR3 loop is CSARDKLAGVREQYF. CDR3 coding DNA: TGCAGTGCTAGAGACAAACTAGCGGGAGTTCGAGAGCAGTACTTC. The chain recombines TRBV20-1 with TRBJ2-7; 11 bases fit TRBD2. V shed 0 bases, J shed 7 bases, and the junction held 8 bases outside the gene matches. Germline V gene sequence: CDR1 DFQATT, CDR2 SNEGSKA (reference sequence). The CDR3 is made up of 15 amino acids.

The rearrangement uses TRBV19 and TRBJ2-1; 10 positions agree with TRBD2. CDR1 is LNHDA and CDR2 is SQIVND in the germline V gene (reference sequence). Trimming at V came to 3 bases and at J to 8 bases, leaving 7 bases not matched to a gene. The CDR3 totals 15 residues. DNA for the CDR3: TGTGCCAGTAGTATCGCCCTAGCGGGAGTGGATGAGCAGTTCTTC. Protein: CASSIALAGVDEQFF.

This clonotype turned up a few times. The V gene is TRBV19, the J gene TRBJ1-1; 8 bases are a match to TRBD1. This CDR3 contains 16 residues. V dropped 5 bases and J dropped 0; count of bases not matched to a gene: 8. Germline V CDR1 and CDR2: LNHDA, SQIVND (reference sequence). CDR3 amino acids: CASSLQGDLMNTEAFF. Written as DNA, the CDR3 is TGTGCCAGTAGTCTACAGGGGGACTTAATGAACACTGAAGCTTTCTTT.

This clonotype was recorded a few times. The chain is built from TRBV15 and TRBJ2-3; D tentatively reads TRBD1 or TRBD2 (5 bases each). The CDR3 consists of 12 residues. CDR1 and CDR2 from the germline V gene are LNHNV and YYDKDF (reference sequence). V was cut by 8 bases and J by 10 bases, with 16 bases left in between. The CDR3 DNA is TGTGCCACCCGCGAGGGACCCGCGCCGCAGTATTTT. This codes for CATREGPAPQYF.

The chain links TRBV10-3 to TRBJ1-1; 7 bases agree with TRBD1. Germline V lookup: CDR1 ENHRY, CDR2 SYGVKD. V shed 6 bases, J shed 12 bases, and the junction held 10 bases outside the gene matches. This CDR3 comprises 12 residues. CDR3 DNA: TGTGCCATCAGAGGGGACAGTGAGGAATCTTTCTTT. This translates into CAIRGDSEESFF.

There are a few counts of this clonotype. The gene calls are TRBV6-5 and TRBJ2-2; D remains ambiguous. CDR3 length: 14 residues. V shed 0 bases and J shed 1 base, with 3 bases lying between them. Germline CDR1 and CDR2: MNHEY and SVGAGI. The CDR3 sequence: CASSYSRNTGELFF. In DNA, the CDR3 is TGTGCCAGCAGTTACTCTCGGAACACCGGGGAGCTGTTTTTT.

The rearrangement links TRBV6-1 to TRBJ2-6; perhaps D is TRBD1 or TRBD2 (6 bases each). The CDR3 runs 15 residues. Per germline, CDR1 MNHNS and CDR2 SASEGT. In nucleotides, the CDR3 is TGTGGGGCAAGGGGGTGGACTACTGGGGCCAACGTCCTGACTTTC. It codes for CGARGWTTGANVLTF.